This T cell receptor (beta chain) was recovered during a study of T cells in women clearing cervical HPV infection (dated by TCRdb to the late 2010s). Regarding the complete study: Cases were 25 women with histologically confirmed HPV16-related CIN3 or worse, including a couple of invasive cancers. A median age of about 30 years was observed in cases versus roughly 38 in controls, and no significant differences in baseline characteristics were found. Since HLA typing was available for only a few women, HLA type could not be ruled out as a confounder. Among cases, blood sampling came a median of roughly 150 days after lesion detection, with an interquartile range of about 90 to 220 days. As quality controls, five blinded duplicates were added to each group, bringing the total to roughly 60 samples made up of 50 or so participants and approximately 10 replicates. The roughly 27 controls were women who cleared a single incident HPV16 infection within 12 months without developing precancer or cancer. Case blood was taken at the visit when the lesion was first identified, whereas control blood was taken when infection was no longer detected. This exploratory proof-of-principle case-control study, nested within the Guanacaste HPV Natural History Study in Costa Rica, compared TCR repertoires among women with different cervical HPV16 outcomes. The parent cohort enrolled roughly 9,400 women aged 18 or older in Guanacaste, Costa Rica, in about 1993 to 1994 and followed the women for 6 to 7 years. Cases were matched to controls by age within five years and by the year the sample was collected. The study at large found these results: Because T-cell numbers per sample were unknown, differences in richness could reflect varying T-cell content rather than repertoire biology. CIN3+ cases had significantly higher TCR repertoire richness than controls across sequencing depths, but evenness did not differ between the groups. Lower TRBV6-7 relative abundance was observed in cases than in controls (around 0.11% versus 0.15%; Bonferroni P = 0.0008). Because of the cross-sectional design, the study could not determine whether the associations came before infection or resulted from infection, and neither effector/memory subsets nor HPV-specific T cells were isolated. Random forest classifiers that combined richness and V gene abundances separated cases from controls with an estimated AUC of 0.8 to 0.85.

Every participant had a single incident cervical HPV16 infection, and women with prevalent HPV16 infections were excluded. Cervical HPV DNA was detected by MY09/MY11 PCR, and genotyping was performed by dot-blot hybridization. Fifteen mL of heparinized blood was centrifuged, after which the buffy coat was aliquoted, frozen at -30 degrees C, and then stored at -80 degrees C. QIAGEN kits were used to extract genomic DNA from the buffy coat specimens. The immunoSEQ assay used multiplex PCR to amplify TCR beta CDR3 regions from an average of around 1,200 ng of genomic DNA per sample. Primer bias was corrected in the assay by using a complete synthetic TCR repertoire to establish an amplification baseline. The amplicons were sequenced on the Illumina platform. On the study's bioinformatics: Sequences were error-corrected by clustering with frequency ratios and a modified nearest-neighbor algorithm and were then analyzed in the immunoSEQ Analyzer with IMGT gene definitions. At each rarefaction depth, TCR richness and evenness were averaged across 20 rarefaction repeats, and any sample with fewer sequences than the depth was left out. V, D and J gene relative abundances were compared between groups with Wilcoxon rank sum tests, applying FDR correction. Blinded duplicates gave an intraclass correlation of about 96% for TCR richness and an average of roughly 82% across 66 gene segments. TCRdb mirrors the immuneACCESS table, restricted to in-frame sequences. Some clones are absent from its copies; in checked studies, under half trace to an unresolved V gene, and the reason for the others is unknown. D and trimming come from the DNA, and the V and J calls and clone size come from that table. The data table for this sample lists about 30,000 clones. The ten largest clones take up about 3.4% of the sample.

In the case of this clone: The antigen it recognizes is unknown. The CDR3 end is not reached by the read, which stops 3 residues before it; the germline J gene fills it in.

The CDR3 contains 17 residues, cysteine and phenylalanine counted. The CDR3 was read in part: 42 bases, with the frame set at base 1. The V and J ends are trimmed by 5 bases and 3 bases, leaving 21 bases between them. The germline V gene yields SGHVS for CDR1 and FNYEAQ for CDR2. The origin of this receptor is a woman aged 18-70 years with a cervical HPV16 infection that either progressed to CIN3+ or cleared (not recorded which). The receptor chain draws on TRBV7-6 and TRBJ2-3; D gene: possibly TRBD1, on 7 matching bases. Input material: blood buffy coat. The CDR3 here reads CASSHTVRDSGTDTQYF. CDR3 DNA (partial): TGTGCCAGCAGCCACACGGTGCGGGACAGTGGGACAGATACG.